The 18 T cell receptor beta chains below were found in one sample sequenced in a study of shared T cell receptors in the human thymus. TCRdb keeps only in-frame clones here, not all; method: immunoSEQ multiplex PCR. Seen here are roughly 700,000 clones, roughly 90% observed once, and the top ten hold 0.01%. The same specimen was also included in a second study, on human thymus T cells.

What was sequenced was thymocytes. The receptors were gathered from a boy younger than two with a congenital heart defect.

The V gene is TRBV27, the J gene TRBJ2-7; 7 bases are a match to TRBD2. CDR1 is MNHEY, CDR2 SMNVEV, per germline (reference sequence). The junction had 10 bases not matched to a gene; V was cut back by 5 bases and J by 0 bases. This CDR3 region has 16 residues. The CDR3 is CASSPTSASSSYEQYF. The CDR3 nucleotides are TGTGCCAGCAGTCCTACTAGCGCCTCTAGCTCCTACGAGCAGTACTTC.

The CDR3: CASSLPQGPGELFF. In DNA form, the CDR3 reads TGTGCCAGCAGCCTCCCACAGGGCCCCGGGGAGCTGTTTTTT. The chain couples TRBV27 to TRBJ2-2; the D gene is possibly TRBD1 (6 bases). Germline-derived CDR1 and CDR2 are MNHEY and SMNVEV (reference sequence). This CDR3 is built from 14 residues. The V end lost 6 bases, the J end lost 6 bases, and 14 bases lay between the germline ends.

V and J are TRBV28 and TRBJ1-1; TRBD1 is a possible D gene (5 bases). V was shortened by 6 bases and J by 4 bases, with 12 bases between the two germline ends. Germline-derived CDR1 and CDR2 are MDHEN and SYDVKM. The CDR3 length is 13 residues. CDR3 sequence: CASREGQSTEAFF. Written as DNA, the CDR3 is TGTGCCAGCAGGGAGGGGCAGAGCACTGAAGCTTTCTTT. The full variable domain, with the rest looked up from reference TRBV28 and TRBJ1-1, is DVKVTQSSRYLVKRTGEKVFLECVQDMDHENMFWYRQDPGLGLRLIYFSYDVKMKEKGDIPEGYSVSREKKERFSLILESASTNQTSMYLCASREGQSTEAFFGQGTRLTVV.

V is TRBV6-5 and J is TRBJ2-7, with TRBD1 matching 7 bases. Germline lookup yields CDR1 MNHEY and CDR2 SVGAGI. The V gene end was trimmed by 6 bases and the J gene end by 0 bases; junction bases not matched to a gene: 5. The CDR3 has 14 amino acids. DNA for the CDR3: TGTGCCAGCAGAGAGGACAGGTTCTCCTACGAGCAGTACTTC. It specifies CASREDRFSYEQYF.

This sequence joins TRBV5-3 and TRBJ1-3; no clear D gene. TRBV5-3 is filed as an ORF, its function uncertain. Trimming removed 4 bases from V and 0 bases from J, with 11 bases in between. The CDR3 is 15 residues long. Here the CDR3 reads CARSPLTLSGNTIYF. In nucleotides, the CDR3 is TGTGCCAGAAGCCCCCTCACTCTCTCTGGAAACACCATATATTTT.

This clone occurred once. V gene TRBV6-1 combines with J gene TRBJ2-7; 8 bases are a match to TRBD2. Germline-derived CDR1 and CDR2 are MNHNS and SASEGT. V was clipped by 4 bases and J by 6 bases; unmatched bases: 17. The CDR3 consists of 17 residues. The CDR3 here is CASSGALREGAPGEQYF. DNA of the CDR3: TGTGCCAGCAGTGGAGCCCTCCGGGAGGGAGCCCCAGGCGAGCAGTACTTC.

J is TRBJ1-2 and V is TRBV5-1, with D perhaps TRBD1 (6 bases). V was trimmed by 4 bases and J by 7 bases, leaving 11 bases between them. The CDR3 totals 12 residues. Germline values: CDR1 SGHRS, CDR2 YFSETQ. CDR3 loop: CASSKSRGGYTF. The CDR3 DNA follows: TGCGCCAGCAGCAAGAGCAGGGGTGGCTACACCTTC.

The chain links TRBV25-1 to TRBJ2-5; TRBD1 might be the D (7 bases). In germline, CDR1 is MGHDK, CDR2 SYGVNS. The V end was cut by 3 bases, the J end by 2 bases, with 13 bases between. The CDR3 loop spans 15 amino acids. CDR3: CASSDYQGGQETQYF. The CDR3 coding sequence is TGTGCCAGCAGTGATTATCAGGGGGGTCAAGAGACCCAGTACTTC.

The chain joins TRBV15 to TRBJ2-7, with D maybe TRBD2 (5 bases). V shed 0 bases and J shed 7 bases, with 22 bases lying between them. CDR3 length: 17 amino acids. Germline loops: CDR1 LNHNV, CDR2 YYDKDF (reference sequence). The CDR3 DNA follows: TGTGCCACCAGCAGAGACAATGCCGGGCCCCGGTCGGGGGAGCAGTACTTC. As protein: CATSRDNAGPRSGEQYF.

This chain uses TRBV20-1 with TRBJ2-5, with no clear D. In germline, CDR1 is DFQATT, CDR2 SNEGSKA (reference sequence). The V end lost 0 bases, the J end lost 11 bases, and 10 bases lay between the germline ends. The CDR3 has 11 amino acids. Here the CDR3 DNA reads TGCAGTGCTAGAGATCTCGAGAAGCAGTACTTC. It translates to CSARDLEKQYF.

Here the CDR3 DNA reads TGTGCCAGCAGCGGGAGGCGGGAGGGGGGATACACAGATACGCAGTATTTT. As protein: CASSGRREGGYTDTQYF. The chain uses TRBV2 and TRBJ2-3; 9 bases align to TRBD2. The CDR3 sequence is 17 residues long. CDR1 is SNHLY, CDR2 FYNNEI, per germline. V was clipped by 6 bases and J by 2 bases; unmatched bases: 12. Combining the CDR3 with reference TRBV2 and TRBJ2-3 gives the whole variable domain EPEVTQTPSHQVTQMGQEVILRCVPISNHLYFYWYRQILGQKVEFLVSFYNNEISEKSEIFDDQFSVERPDGSNFTLKIRSTKLEDSAMYFCASSGRREGGYTDTQYFGPGTRLTVL.

CDR3 bases: TGCGCCAGCAGCCAAGAGGACAGGGGAAATGAAAAACTGTTTTTT. Its protein product is CASSQEDRGNEKLFF. The rearrangement joins TRBV4-1 to TRBJ1-4; 9 positions match TRBD1. The CDR3 consists of 15 residues. Looked up from germline, CDR1 is MGHRA and CDR2 is YSYEKL. V was clipped by 0 bases and J by 5 bases; unmatched bases: 1.

J is TRBJ1-2 and V is TRBV9; 8 positions agree with TRBD1. V trimming: 3 bases; J trimming: 8 bases; junction bases outside the gene matches: 9. This CDR3 region has 14 residues. Germline V lookup: CDR1 SGDLS, CDR2 YYNGEE. The CDR3 bases are TGTGCCAGCAGCGAGGGCAGGGGGCGCCGAGGCTACACCTTC. It yields the protein CASSEGRGRRGYTF.

This clone appeared once. The V gene is TRBV12-5, the J gene TRBJ2-7; perhaps TRBD2 as D (5 bases). Deletions cut 1 base from V and 0 bases from J, with 19 bases between. CDR1 is LGHNT, CDR2 FRNRAP, per germline. The CDR3 is 18 amino acids. CDR3 residues: CASGLAPAPTEDSYEQYF. In DNA form, the CDR3 reads TGTGCTAGTGGTTTGGCCCCGGCGCCGACGGAGGACTCCTACGAGCAGTACTTC.

V gene TRBV4-3 combines with J gene TRBJ1-5; D remains ambiguous. Germline CDR1 is LGHNA and CDR2 is YSLEER. Trimming removed 4 bases at V and 3 bases at J, with 7 bases between. The CDR3 covers 13 residues. The CDR3 here is CASSPVLNQPQHF. The CDR3 nucleotides are TGCGCCAGCAGCCCCGTCCTCAATCAGCCCCAGCATTTT.

The V gene is TRBV4-1, the J gene TRBJ2-5; maybe TRBD2 (6 bases). Trimming pared 7 bases from V and 3 bases from J, leaving 21 bases between. The germline V gene encodes CDR1 MGHRA and CDR2 YSYEKL. The CDR3 is 16 amino acids. The CDR3 protein is CASKHRLGVVKETQYF. The CDR3 DNA sequence: TGCGCCAGCAAGCACCGACTAGGGGTGGTAAAAGAGACCCAGTACTTC.

The chain has TRBV20-1 and TRBJ2-1; 8 bases match TRBD2. Looked up from germline, CDR1 is DFQATT and CDR2 is SNEGSKA (reference sequence). After removal of 8 bases from V and 4 bases from J, the junction contained 1 base not matched to a gene. This CDR3 has 11 amino acids. The CDR3 nucleotides read TGCAGTTCGGGGGGGTACAATGAGCAGTTCTTC. Its protein product is CSSGGYNEQFF.

This chain links TRBV18 with TRBJ1-2, with D perhaps matching TRBD1 (6 bases). Trimming left V 3 bases short and J 4 bases short, with 18 bases between. CDR3 size: 16 residues. The germline CDR1 and CDR2 sequences are KGHSH and LQKENI. The CDR3 spells CASSPRYGGHRYGYTF. The CDR3 DNA reads TGTGCCAGCTCACCGCGGTACGGGGGGCATCGCTATGGCTACACCTTC. Together with reference TRBV18 and TRBJ1-2, the CDR3 gives the full variable domain: NAGVMQNPRHLVRRRGQEARLRCSPMKGHSHVYWYRQLPEEGLKFMVYLQKENIIDESGMPKERFSAEFPKEGPSILRIQQVVRGDSAAYFCASSPRYGGHRYGYTFGSGTRLTVV.